This TCR beta chain was sequenced for a study of blood T cell repertoires in COVID-19. Turning to the study itself: Samples taken during acute and convalescent COVID-19 were collected in the United States, Italy and Spain.

Produced via immunoSEQ multiplex PCR; TCRdb's table is partial and in-frame only. The table lists roughly 77,000 clones, 88% of them singletons. Germline trimming cut 2 bases from V and 7 bases from J; bases unmatched to any gene: 5. Germline V gene sequence: CDR1 KGHDR, CDR2 SFDVKD. The CDR3 covers 15 residues. The specimen was peripheral blood. The chain uses TRBV24-1 and TRBJ2-1; TRBD2 matches 9 bases. This sequence was found in a human donor in a cohort sampled during active COVID-19. As DNA, the CDR3 is TGTGCCACCAGTGATTCACGGACTAGCGCTAATGAGCAGTTCTTC. Translated: CATSDSRTSANEQFF.